A selection of T cell receptor beta chains follows, all from one sample in a study of cytomegalovirus exposure and HLA in healthy donors. Profiled with immunoSEQ multiplex PCR; TCRdb holds only in-frame clones, not every one. This repertoire shows some 200,000 clones, less than 85% found once; its top ten account for over 0.55%. The sample consisted of PBMCs. The receptors stem from a man between 18 and 35 years old in good health and CMV-seronegative. Both conserved end residues are part of each CDR3.

V,CDR3
TRBV29-1,CSVDSAGSREQFF
TRBV9,CASSPVGLAGGFTDTQYF
TRBV28,CATIEGSYEQYF
TRBV5-1,CASRSQGADTQYF
TRBV6-5,CASMQGAGYTEAFF
TRBV5-4,CASSLSGGRARETQYF
TRBV11-2,CASSHRGVRDDNEQFF
TRBV5-1,CASSLDGNGRGSPLHF
TRBV6-1,CASSVGLAGVIYEQYF
TRBV5-4,CASSPDFSYNEQFF
TRBV28,CASSSLGAPHEQYF
TRBV30,CAWSATSGISYEQYF
TRBV19,CASIGGTGVTEAFF
TRBV19,CASTQSGSSYEQYF
TRBV28,CASRTSLSGNTIYF
TRBV5-8,CASSFVSGQFF
TRBV5-4,CASSLRNRGSDTQYF
TRBV4-2,CASSPRTGAYGYTF
TRBV2,CASSSTSGPQHF
TRBV13,CASSAPDRLHEQYF
TRBV28,CASSPGQGRYGYTF
TRBV28,CASSLRDRGYGEKLFF
TRBV7-6,CASSLVRGRADNEQFF
TRBV5-1,CASSLLGQGVVGETQYF
TRBV11-2,CASRGKFGASGNTIYF
TRBV7-2,CASSARQGWLGEQYF
TRBV4-2,CASSQGGSGYEQYF
TRBV19,CASSPRTGGDEQYF
TRBV10-3,CAIGGLAGTYNEQFF
TRBV19,CASSIVPGNEQFF
TRBV19,CASSTQGWGSNQPQHF
TRBV5-1,CASSYGNRVADEQYF
TRBV13,CASSFGRLAGEGNEQFF
TRBV27,CASSSRDRGLNEKLFF
TRBV7-8,CASSIGGGRGGEQFF
TRBV19,CASSMEIAGGNEQFF
TRBV22-1,CPGSAECFDEQFF
TRBV2,CASNRGTGVGEQYF
TRBV30,CAWLPNADGGYTF
TRBV29-1,CSVGKQGQAYGYTF
TRBV5-5,CASSLEPYEQYF
TRBV6-1,CASRVGVPDTQYF
TRBV27,CASSRLAGETQYF
TRBV19,CASSMGLRDRANQPQHF
TRBV7-3,CASSTPTVYNEQFF
TRBV19,CASSAPGTEAFF
TRBV29-1,CSVGQTRTGGDTQYF
TRBV30,CACKTGSGNTYGSPPHF
TRBV27,CASSPSPFRDRGSNQPQHF
TRBV29-1,CSVEGDREDEQYF
TRBV2,CASRLRDTLNYEQYF
TRBV7-9,CASSPGTSGQETQYF
TRBV5-6,CASSFGYRWETQYF
TRBV7-8,CASSLARGRSTDTQYF
TRBV2,CASRGARKGLEAFF
TRBV18,CASSPVREGRYEQYF
TRBV2,CASNGPEPNTGGLFF
TRBV7-9,CASSPNRDTTGELFF
TRBV10-3,CAIKMTGSYEQYF